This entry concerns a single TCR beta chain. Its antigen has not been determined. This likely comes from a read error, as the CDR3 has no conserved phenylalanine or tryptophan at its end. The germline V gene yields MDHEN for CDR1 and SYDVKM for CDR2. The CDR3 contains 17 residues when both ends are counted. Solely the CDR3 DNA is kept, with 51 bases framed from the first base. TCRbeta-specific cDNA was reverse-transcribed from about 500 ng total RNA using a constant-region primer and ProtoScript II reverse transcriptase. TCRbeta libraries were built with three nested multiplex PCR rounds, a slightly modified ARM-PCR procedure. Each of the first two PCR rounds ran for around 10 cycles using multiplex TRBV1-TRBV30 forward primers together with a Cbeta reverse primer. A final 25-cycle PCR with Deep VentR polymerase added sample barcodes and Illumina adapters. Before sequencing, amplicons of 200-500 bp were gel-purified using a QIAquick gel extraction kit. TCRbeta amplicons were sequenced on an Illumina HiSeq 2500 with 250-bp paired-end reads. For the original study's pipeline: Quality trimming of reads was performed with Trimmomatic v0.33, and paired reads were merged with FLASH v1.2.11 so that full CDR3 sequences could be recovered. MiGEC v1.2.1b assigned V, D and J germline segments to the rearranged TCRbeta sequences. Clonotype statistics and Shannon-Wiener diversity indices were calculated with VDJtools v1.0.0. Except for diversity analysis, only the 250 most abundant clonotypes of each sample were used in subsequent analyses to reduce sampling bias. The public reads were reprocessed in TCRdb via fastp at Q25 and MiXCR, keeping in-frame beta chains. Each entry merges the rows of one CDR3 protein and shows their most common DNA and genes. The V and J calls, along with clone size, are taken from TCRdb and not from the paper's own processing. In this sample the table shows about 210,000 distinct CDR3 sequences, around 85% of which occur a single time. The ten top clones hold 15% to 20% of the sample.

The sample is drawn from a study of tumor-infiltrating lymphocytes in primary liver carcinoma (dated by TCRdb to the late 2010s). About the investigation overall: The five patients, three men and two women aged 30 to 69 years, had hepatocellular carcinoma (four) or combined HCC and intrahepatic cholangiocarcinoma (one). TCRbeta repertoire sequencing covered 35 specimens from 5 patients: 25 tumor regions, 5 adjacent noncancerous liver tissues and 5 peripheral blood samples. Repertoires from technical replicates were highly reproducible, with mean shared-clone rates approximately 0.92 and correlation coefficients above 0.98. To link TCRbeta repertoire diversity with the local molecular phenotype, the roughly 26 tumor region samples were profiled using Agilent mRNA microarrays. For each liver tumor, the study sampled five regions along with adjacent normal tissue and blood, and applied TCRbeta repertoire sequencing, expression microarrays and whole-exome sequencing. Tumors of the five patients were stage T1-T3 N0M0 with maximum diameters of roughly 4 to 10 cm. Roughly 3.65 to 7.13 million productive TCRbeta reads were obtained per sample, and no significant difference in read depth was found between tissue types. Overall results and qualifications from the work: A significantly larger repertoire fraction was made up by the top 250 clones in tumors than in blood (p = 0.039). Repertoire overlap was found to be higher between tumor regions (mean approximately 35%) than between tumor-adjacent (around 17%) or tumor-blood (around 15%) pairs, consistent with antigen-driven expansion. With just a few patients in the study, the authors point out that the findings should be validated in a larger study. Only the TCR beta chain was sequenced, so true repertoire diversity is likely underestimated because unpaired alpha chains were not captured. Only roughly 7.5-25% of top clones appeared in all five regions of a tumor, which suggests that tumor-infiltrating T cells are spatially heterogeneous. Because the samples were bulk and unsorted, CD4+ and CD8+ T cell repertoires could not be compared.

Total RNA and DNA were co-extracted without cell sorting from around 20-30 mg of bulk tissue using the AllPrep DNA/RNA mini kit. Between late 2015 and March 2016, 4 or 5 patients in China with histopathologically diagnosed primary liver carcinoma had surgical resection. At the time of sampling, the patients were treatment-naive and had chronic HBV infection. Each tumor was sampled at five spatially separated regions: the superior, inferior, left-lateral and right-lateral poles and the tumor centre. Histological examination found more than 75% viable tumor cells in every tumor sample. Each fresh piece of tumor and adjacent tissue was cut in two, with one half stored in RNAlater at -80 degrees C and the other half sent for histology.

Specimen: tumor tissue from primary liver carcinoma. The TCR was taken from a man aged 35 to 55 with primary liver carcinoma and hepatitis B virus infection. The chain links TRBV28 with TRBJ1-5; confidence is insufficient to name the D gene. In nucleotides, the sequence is TGCGCCAGCAGTTTGTTCTCAGGCATGACGGGCAATCAGCCCCAGCATTAT. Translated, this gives CASSLFSGMTGNQPQHY.